The rows below give T cell receptor beta chains drawn from one sample of a study of T cells after yellow fever vaccination. TCRdb independently ran MiXCR on the 5' RACE reads; one entry per CDR3 protein. The profile covers 500,000 to 700,000 distinct CDR3 sequences, with 15% to 20% appearing a single time and more than 13% taken by the ten largest. Sequenced here: PBMCs, sampled 15 days after the yellow fever booster vaccination. The origin of the receptors is a man aged 25 to 45 who received the YFV17D yellow fever vaccine. Each CDR3 is given without its conserved first and last residue. Fields, in order: J gene, V gene, CDR3 protein.

TRBJ2-7 TRBV20-1 SARRASGTGEQY
TRBJ2-3 TRBV7-2 ASSSQGVPTDTQY
TRBJ2-7 TRBV5-1 ASSLVEAGAYEQY
TRBJ2-1 TRBV7-2 ASRSTGTLEQF
TRBJ2-2 TRBV9 ASSVLAGGGGNTGELF
TRBJ2-1 TRBV4-1 ASSQAETRNEQF
TRBJ2-1 TRBV10-2 ASSEMDYRLNEQF
TRBJ2-2 TRBV5-1 ASSLGSQLNTGELF
TRBJ2-2 TRBV14 ASSYYPTGELF
TRBJ1-2 TRBV20-1 SANRRWYGYT
TRBJ1-4 TRBV20-1 SARDGGRYEKLF
TRBJ2-1 TRBV5-1 ASSPLSLTGRMNNEQF
TRBJ2-3 TRBV7-9 ASSPLKDTQY
TRBJ2-2 TRBV6-5 ASSFWEGGGELF
TRBJ2-5 TRBV10-3 AISDSGAAETQY
TRBJ2-3 TRBV12-3/TRBV12-4 ASSARGSSTDTQY
TRBJ1-2 TRBV12-3/TRBV12-4 ASSVGGANYGYT
TRBJ1-2 TRBV5-4 ASSSSLYGYT
TRBJ2-7 TRBV20-1 SAVLAPRSSYEQY
TRBJ2-1 TRBV28 ASSLPSLGLNEQF
TRBJ2-5 TRBV10-2 ASNAQGRETQY
TRBJ2-4 TRBV29-1 SVVSGDDIQY
TRBJ2-7 TRBV24-1 ATSDYYRFGGDYSSYEQY
TRBJ2-2 TRBV5-6 ASSLHTGFPNTGELF
TRBJ2-7 TRBV6-1 ASSHDPISYEQY
TRBJ2-1 TRBV28 ASSPHRWRGTNEQF
TRBJ2-1 TRBV7-8 ASSSIAGGTSSYNEQF
TRBJ2-1 TRBV12-3/TRBV12-4 ASKGLAPNEQF
TRBJ2-7 TRBV28 ASIEGGTTISYEQY
TRBJ1-1 TRBV28 ASRSVDGLEAF
TRBJ2-1 TRBV4-2 ASSMREVPHNEQF
TRBJ2-5 TRBV7-9 ASSLGFTKETQY
TRBJ2-7 TRBV7-2 ASSPPGAILPYEQY
TRBJ2-7 TRBV7-6 AWKGQATYEQY
TRBJ2-1 TRBV6-4 ASSPQGSSSYNEQF
TRBJ2-1 TRBV4-3 ASSHALGTEQF
TRBJ2-7 TRBV28 ASSFRGRGYEQY
TRBJ2-7 TRBV5-4 ASSAPGQGRFEQY
TRBJ2-5 TRBV18 ASSPNPGGAKTQY
TRBJ2-7 TRBV7-2 ATGLGLAVEQY
TRBJ2-7 TRBV20-1 SARPRASGMREQY
TRBJ2-4 TRBV27 ASSLEAGSAKNIQY
TRBJ2-7 TRBV6-5 ASHGADEQY
TRBJ1-3 TRBV5-1 ASRTEGPYSGNTIY
TRBJ1-3 TRBV12-3/TRBV12-4 ASSLQGGSTIY
TRBJ1-1 TRBV28 ASSLLSVGTEAF
TRBJ2-1 TRBV14 ASSQAPRTSHEQF
TRBJ2-1 TRBV5-1 ATYQEGDEQF